This is a list of T cell receptor beta chains from one sample in a study of beta chain features in type 1 diabetes. Only in-frame clones appear in the TCRdb table, and some are missing; sequencing was by immunoSEQ multiplex PCR. The table shows some 410,000 clones, with approximately 14% occurring only once. Sample: naive CD4+ T cells from blood. The source of these receptors is a man in his thirties or forties in good health. CDR3s include the opening cysteine and the closing phenylalanine or tryptophan. A D gene is named only where the DNA matches it firmly. A clone size is listed for some rows: how often the clone was seen (once, few, many), or a class if it is expanded.

abundance,j_gene,d_gene,v_gene,CDR3nt,CDR3aa
few,TRBJ2-1,.,TRBV7-2,TGTGCCAGCAGCTTAGCCGCGGGCTCCTACAATGAGCAGTTCTTC,CASSLAAGSYNEQFF
.,TRBJ2-4,TRBD2,TRBV13,TGTGCCAGCAGCCAGGTGCTAGCGGGATTAGCGGGGAACATTCAGTACTTC,CASSQVLAGLAGNIQYF
.,TRBJ2-7,TRBD1,TRBV29-1,TGCAGCGTTGGAGCCGGGGTGCCGGGACAGAAATACGAGCAGTACTTC,CSVGAGVPGQKYEQYF
.,TRBJ1-1,TRBD1,TRBV29-1,TGCAGCGCCCGGACAGGGGGAGACACTGAAGCTTTCTTT,CSARTGGDTEAFF
.,TRBJ2-5,.,TRBV25-1,TGTGCCAGCAGTGCCCCCGAAGGGTGGTTTCAAGAGACCCAGTACTTC,CASSAPEGWFQETQYF
many,TRBJ2-5,TRBD2,TRBV30,TGTGCCTGTTGGGGGGGGACCCAGTACTTC,CACWGGTQYF
.,TRBJ2-3,.,TRBV13,TGTGCCAGCAGCCCGGGATTCAGCACAGATACGCAGTATTTT,CASSPGFSTDTQYF
.,TRBJ2-7,TRBD2,TRBV7-9,TGTGCCAGCAGCTTAAGAGGGAGGGACCACGAGCAGTACTTC,CASSLRGRDHEQYF
.,TRBJ2-6,.,TRBV7-2,TGTGCCAGCAGCTTACGCCTCGGGGCTGCTGGGGCCAACGTCCTGACTTTC,CASSLRLGAAGANVLTF
few,TRBJ2-3,.,TRBV9,TGTGCCAGCACCGCGGGATCAGGGAACGCAGATACGCAGTATTTT,CASTAGSGNADTQYF
few,TRBJ2-4,.,TRBV9,TGTGCCAGCAGCGTAGGGCAGGGGTGGAACATTCAGTACTTC,CASSVGQGWNIQYF
.,TRBJ2-7,TRBD1,TRBV7-8,TGTGCCAGCAGGCGGACAGGGGGCGACTCCTACGAGCAGTACTTC,CASRRTGGDSYEQYF
.,TRBJ2-3,TRBD1,TRBV7-3,TGTGCCAGCAGCTTGATGGGACAGGGGTTTTTGGATACGCAGTATTTT,CASSLMGQGFLDTQYF
.,TRBJ2-5,.,TRBV7-9,TGTGCCAGCAGACGCTTCTCGGTAGGGCCCCAAGAGACCCAGTACTTC,CASRRFSVGPQETQYF
once,TRBJ2-1,.,TRBV9,TGTGCCAGCAGCCTCCGGATTGGGCCCGGGGTCGGGCAGTTCTTC,CASSLRIGPGVGQFF
few,TRBJ2-3,.,TRBV2,TGTGCCAGCAGTGAAGGCGGCAGGGCCAGCACAGATACGCAGTATTTT,CASSEGGRASTDTQYF